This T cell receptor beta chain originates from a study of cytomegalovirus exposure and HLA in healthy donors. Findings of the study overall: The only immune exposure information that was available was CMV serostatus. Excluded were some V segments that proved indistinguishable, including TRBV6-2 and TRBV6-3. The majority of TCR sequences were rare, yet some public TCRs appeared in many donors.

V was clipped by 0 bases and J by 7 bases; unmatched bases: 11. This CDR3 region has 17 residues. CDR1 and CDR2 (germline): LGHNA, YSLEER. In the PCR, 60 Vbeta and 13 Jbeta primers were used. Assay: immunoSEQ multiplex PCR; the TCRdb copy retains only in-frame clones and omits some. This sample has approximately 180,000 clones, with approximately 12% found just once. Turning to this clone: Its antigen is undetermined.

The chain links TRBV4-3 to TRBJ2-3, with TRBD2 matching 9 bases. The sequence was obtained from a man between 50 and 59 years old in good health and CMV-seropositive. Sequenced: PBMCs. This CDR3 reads CASSQEAAGGPAHTQYF. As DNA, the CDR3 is TGCGCCAGCAGCCAAGAGGCAGCGGGGGGACCGGCCCATACGCAGTATTTT.